Listed here are 14 T cell receptor beta chains from one sample, sequenced in a study of cytomegalovirus exposure and HLA in healthy donors (dated by TCRdb to the late 2010s). Receptor libraries were prepared by the immunoSEQ multiplex PCR assay. For the multiplex PCR, a mixture combining 60 forward primers for TCR Vbeta segments and 13 reverse primers for TCR Jbeta segments was used. TCRdb's version of the immuneACCESS table is confined to in-frame rearrangements and falls short of the full clone set. An unresolved V gene accounts for under half of the shortfall where checked; the remainder is of unknown origin. For this sample there are 130,000 or so clones; around 70% appear just once. The top ten hold less than 4% of the sample. The source material was PBMCs. The receptors were sampled from a young man in good health and CMV-seronegative.

The chain links TRBV9 to TRBJ2-1; 10 positions match TRBD2. This CDR3 is built from 17 residues. J gave up 9 bases and V 3 bases, and 15 bases lay outside the gene matches. CDR1 is SGDLS, CDR2 YYNGEE, per germline. Here the CDR3 DNA reads TGTGCCAGCAGCGGACGACACGGGACTAGCGTCGAGGGTGAGCAGTTCTTC. Amino acids: CASSGRHGTSVEGEQFF.

The genes are TRBV28 and TRBJ2-7; tentative D call: TRBD2 (7 bases). The J call may be faulty, since TRBJ2-5 better matches the DNA end. The CDR3 consists of 15 residues. Per the germline V gene, CDR1 is MDHEN and CDR2 is SYDVKM. The CDR3 region is CASSFPPGGLETQYF. CDR3 nucleotide sequence: TGTGCCAGCAGTTTCCCCCCCGGGGGGCTGGAGACCCAGTACTTC.

In DNA, the CDR3 is TGTGCCAGCAGCACAGGGGAGAGTCAGCCCCAGCATTTT. It yields the protein CASSTGESQPQHF. The V call is TRBV6-1, the J call TRBJ1-5; 7 bases are shared with TRBD1. The germline V gene has CDR1 MNHNS and CDR2 SASEGT. The CDR3 contains 13 residues. The V gene end was trimmed by 6 bases and the J gene end by 6 bases; junction bases not matched to a gene: 5.

CDR3 sequence reads: CAISGGAGGGLAKNIQYF. The CDR3, as DNA: TGTGCCATCAGTGGGGGGGCGGGAGGGGGCCTAGCCAAAAACATTCAGTACTTC. The chain joins TRBV10-3 to TRBJ2-4, with 9 bases identical to TRBD2. J gave up 0 bases and V 4 bases, and 10 bases lay outside the gene matches. Germline values: CDR1 ENHRY, CDR2 SYGVKD. The CDR3 consists of 18 residues.

The genes are TRBV5-6 and TRBJ1-1; D may be TRBD1 (6 bases). This CDR3 spans 15 amino acids. V lost 5 bases to trimming and J lost 1 base, with 15 bases between them. Looked up from germline, CDR1 is SGHDT and CDR2 is YYEEEE. Written as DNA, the CDR3 is TGTGCCAGCAGTCAACAGGGTCGGAGGAACACTGAAGCTTTCTTT. Translation: CASSQQGRRNTEAFF.

The gene calls are TRBV7-9 and TRBJ2-5; D might be TRBD2 (6 bases). Germline assignment: CDR1 SEHNR and CDR2 FQNEAQ (reference sequence). Trimming took 1 base from V and 0 from J, leaving 9 bases between them. This CDR3 spans 15 amino acids. CDR3 DNA sequence: TGTGCCAGCAGCTTAGGGACGGGGGACCAAGAGACCCAGTACTTC. This sequence encodes CASSLGTGDQETQYF.

The chain has TRBV11-3 and TRBJ2-1; TRBD1 agrees at 8 bases. This CDR3 spans 12 amino acids. Germline loops: CDR1 SGHNT, CDR2 YENEEA. Trimming removed 5 bases from V and 9 bases from J; junction bases left unmatched: 3. This chain's CDR3 is CASSPTGVEQFF. CDR3 coding DNA: TGTGCCAGCAGCCCGACAGGGGTTGAGCAGTTCTTC.

This clone was observed once. J is TRBJ2-7 and V is TRBV14; no definite D call. Germline loops: CDR1 SGHDN, CDR2 FVKESK. The CDR3 has 15 amino acids. Trimming cost V 0 bases and J 3 bases, with 12 bases left between them. CDR3 residues: CASSQDRVRRYEQYF. CDR3 DNA: TGTGCCAGCAGCCAAGACCGGGTGAGGCGCTACGAGCAGTACTTC.

V usage is TRBV7-2 and J usage is TRBJ2-1; 10 nucleotides match TRBD2. From germline, CDR1 is SGHTA and CDR2 FQGNSA. The CDR3 runs to 15 residues. J lost 4 bases, V lost 5 bases, and 5 bases had no gene match. In nucleotides, the CDR3 is TGTGCCAGCAGCCCAGCTAGCGGGGGATACAATGAGCAGTTCTTC. It encodes CASSPASGGYNEQFF.

The chain joins TRBV7-9 to TRBJ2-7, with 8 nucleotides matching TRBD1. The CDR3 extends over 15 amino acids. Germline V gene data show CDR1 as SEHNR and CDR2 as FQNEAQ (reference sequence). The ends lost 5 bases at V and 5 bases at J; junction bases unmatched: 11. This chain's CDR3 is CASSGTGTGPHEQYF. The CDR3 nucleotides read TGTGCCAGCAGCGGAACCGGGACAGGTCCCCACGAGCAGTACTTC. Full variable domain (remainder filled in from reference TRBV7-9 and TRBJ2-7): DTGVSQNPRHKITKRGQNVTFRCDPISEHNRLYWYRQTLGQGPEFLTYFQNEAQLEKSRLLSDRFSAERPKGSFSTLEIQRTEQGDSAMYLCASSGTGTGPHEQYFGPGTRLTVT.

The chain has TRBV6-6 and TRBJ2-3; TRBD2 aligns across 8 bases. The germline V gene encodes CDR1 MNHNY and CDR2 SVGAGI (reference sequence). V lost 6 bases and J lost 7; bases outside the gene matches: 15. This CDR3 has 16 residues. The CDR3 sequence is CASRPAGGRLINTQYF. The CDR3 nucleotides read TGTGCCAGCAGACCGGCGGGGGGACGCCTGATTAATACGCAGTATTTT.

The chain recombines TRBV25-1 with TRBJ2-7; D may be TRBD1 (5 bases). Germline V gene lookup returns CDR1 MGHDK and CDR2 SYGVNS. The length of the CDR3 is 13 residues. Trimming cost V 7 bases and J 2 bases, with 12 bases left between them. CDR3 loop: CASTSSGTYEQYF. The CDR3 nucleotides read TGTGCCAGCACATCATCAGGGACCTACGAGCAGTACTTC.

This chain joins TRBV6-1 and TRBJ2-5; no clear D. CDR1 and CDR2 (germline): MNHNS, SASEGT. The CDR3 length is 12 residues. The ends were cut back, 5 bases at V and 9 bases at J, with 13 bases in the middle. CDR3 bases: TGTGCCAGCAGTCCCTTGTTTGCGGCCCAGTACTTC. Encoded protein: CASSPLFAAQYF.

In regard to this clone: This specimen includes other DNA sequences encoding the same CDR3. The rearrangement joins TRBV9 to TRBJ2-7; D might be TRBD1 (6 bases). CDR3 length: 15 amino acids. Germline V lookup: CDR1 SGDLS, CDR2 YYNGEE. Trimming stripped 0 bases from V and 0 bases from J, with 10 bases between. CDR3 loop: CASSVATGSSYEQYF. In DNA form, the CDR3 reads TGTGCCAGCAGCGTAGCAACAGGGAGCTCCTACGAGCAGTACTTC.